This entry is about one T cell receptor (beta chain). This CDR3 comprises 11 residues. Germline lookup yields CDR1 LNHDA and CDR2 SQIVND (reference sequence). The V end lost 6 bases, the J end lost 9 bases, and 8 bases lay between the germline ends. The sample is drawn from a study of shared T cell receptors in the human thymus. Clones were read by immunoSEQ multiplex PCR, and TCRdb kept only the in-frame ones, dropping some. The table includes hundreds of thousands of clones, over 75% detected once. This sample also appeared in a second study, on human thymus T cells.

This sequence originates from a boy less than two years old with a congenital heart defect. Sequencing was carried out using thymocytes. The chain combines TRBV19 with TRBJ2-2, with D possibly TRBD1 on 5 matching bases. The CDR3 region has the DNA TGTGCCAGTAGGACAGCTCGGGAGCTGTTTTTT. Encoded protein: CASRTARELFF. The complete variable domain, with remaining parts taken from reference TRBV19 and TRBJ2-2, reads DGGITQSPKYLFRKEGQNVTLSCEQNLNHDAMYWYRQDPGQGLRLIYYSQIVNDFQKGDIAEGYSVSREKKESFPLTVTSAQKNPTAFYLCASRTARELFFGEGSRLTVL.